The rows below give T cell receptor beta chains drawn from one sample of a study of blood T cell repertoires in COVID-19. TCRdb's copy holds only in-frame clones and misses some; the assay was immunoSEQ multiplex PCR. The sample carries approximately 170,000 clones, around 83% recorded once. Source material: peripheral blood. The receptors were gathered from a woman in her 70s with COVID-19, enrolled during active disease. The CDR3 runs from the conserved cysteine through the conserved F or W. A D gene is named only where the DNA matches it firmly. Where a row states a size, it is once, few, many or the class of an expanded clone; other rows omit it.

d_call	j_call	clone_size	v_call	cdr3_aa	cdr3_nt
-	TRBJ1-1	-	TRBV7-8	CASSLVVNTEAFF	TGTGCCAGCAGCTTAGTCGTGAACACTGAAGCTTTCTTT
-	TRBJ2-7	few	TRBV4-3	CASSRALGGPYEQYF	TGCGCCAGCAGCCGAGCTCTAGGGGGACCCTACGAGCAGTACTTC
-	TRBJ1-6	-	TRBV18	CASSPGGSDNSPLHF	TGTGCCAGCTCACCTGGCGGCAGCGATAATTCACCCCTCCACTTT
TRBD2	TRBJ2-3	few	TRBV10-2	CASSEPRAGGTDTQYF	TGCGCCAGCAGTGAGCCGAGGGCGGGAGGAACAGATACGCAGTATTTT
-	TRBJ2-1	-	TRBV28	CASSSKQGINNEQFF	TGTGCCAGCAGCTCGAAACAGGGTATCAACAATGAGCAGTTCTTC
-	TRBJ2-3	-	TRBV24-1	CATSDPGQTDTQYF	TGTGCCACCAGTGATCCCGGACAGACAGATACGCAGTATTTT
TRBD2	TRBJ2-7	-	TRBV28	CASSSVLVGRSEQYF	TGTGCCAGCAGCTCCGTGTTGGTCGGGAGGTCCGAGCAGTACTTC
-	TRBJ2-3	-	TRBV7-2	CASSSGWGVTDTQYF	TGTGCCAGCAGCTCCGGTTGGGGGGTCACAGATACGCAGTATTTT
-	TRBJ1-1	-	TRBV6-5	CASSRREGGNTEAFF	TGTGCCAGCAGTCGACGGGAGGGCGGGAACACTGAAGCTTTCTTT
-	TRBJ2-7	-	TRBV30	CAWSRTPSSYEQYF	TGTGCCTGGAGCCGGACACCCAGCTCCTACGAGCAGTACTTC
TRBD2	TRBJ2-2	once	TRBV19	CASRKRAGGQGGELFF	TGTGCCAGTAGGAAGAGAGCGGGAGGGCAGGGCGGGGAGCTGTTTTTT
TRBD1	TRBJ1-2	many	TRBV7-9	CASSPTGANYGYTF	TGTGCCAGCAGCCCGACAGGGGCCAACTATGGCTACACCTTC
-	TRBJ2-3	-	TRBV19	CASSKARGDTQYF	TGTGCCAGTAGTAAGGCTCGCGGGGATACGCAGTATTTT
-	TRBJ2-2	-	TRBV18	CASSRQHANTGELFF	TGTGCCAGCTCACGACAGCACGCGAACACCGGGGAGCTGTTTTTT
TRBD1	TRBJ1-5	-	TRBV24-1	CATSRTGYNQPQHF	TGTGCCACCAGTAGGACAGGGTATAATCAGCCCCAGCATTTT
-	TRBJ2-7	once	TRBV6-1	CASSEPGEFPYEQYF	TGTGCCAGCAGTGAACCGGGGGAGTTCCCCTACGAGCAGTACTTC
-	TRBJ2-5	-	TRBV5-1	CASSLAYGYQETQYF	TGCGCCAGCAGCTTGGCCTACGGTTACCAAGAGACCCAGTACTTC
-	TRBJ1-1	-	TRBV19	CASSIDSFDTEAFF	TGTGCCAGTAGTATCGACAGCTTTGACACTGAAGCTTTCTTT
TRBD2	TRBJ2-2	-	TRBV19	CASSIGTSGRAGELFF	TGTGCCAGTAGTATAGGTACTAGCGGGAGAGCCGGGGAGCTGTTTTTT
-	TRBJ2-1	-	TRBV9	CASSVAGSPYNEQFF	TGTGCCAGCAGCGTAGCTGGCTCCCCCTACAATGAGCAGTTCTTC
TRBD1	TRBJ2-7	once	TRBV5-4	CASSLTGDKYEQYF	TGTGCCAGCAGCTTGACAGGGGATAAGTACGAGCAGTACTTC
-	TRBJ1-2	-	TRBV6-5	CASSSTPNYGYTF	TGTGCCAGCAGCTCGACACCCAACTATGGCTACACCTTC
-	TRBJ1-2	-	TRBV28	CASSLPGYYGYTF	TGTGCCAGCAGTTTACCAGGGTACTATGGCTACACCTTC
TRBD1	TRBJ2-2	-	TRBV20-1	CSASIGTANTGELFF	TGCAGTGCTAGTATCGGGACAGCGAACACCGGGGAGCTGTTTTTT
-	TRBJ2-3	-	TRBV18	CASSPPRLGGGADTQYF	TGTGCCAGCTCACCCCCGAGGCTAGGCGGCGGGGCGGATACGCAGTATTTT
-	TRBJ2-5	-	TRBV4-3	CASSQERSRTQYF	TGCGCCAGCAGCCAGGAGAGAAGTCGGACCCAGTACTTC
-	TRBJ2-5	-	TRBV11-3	CASSLSGETQYF	TGTGCCAGCAGCTTATCCGGGGAGACCCAGTACTTC
-	TRBJ1-2	-	TRBV2	CASSESLASNYGYTF	TGTGCCAGCAGTGAATCTCTGGCCTCTAACTATGGCTACACCTTC